A single count supports the clone carrying this T cell receptor (beta chain). These data belong to a study of cytomegalovirus exposure and HLA in healthy donors. The CDR3 contains 17 residues. Germline trimming cut 4 bases from V and 6 bases from J; bases unmatched to any gene: 17. In germline, CDR1 is PRHDT, CDR2 FYEKMQ (reference sequence). The PCR ran on 60 Vbeta and 13 Jbeta primers. Here immunoSEQ multiplex PCR was the method, and the copy in TCRdb shows in-frame clones only, minus some. The table records around 200,000 clones, 85% to 90% of them present only once. This receptor was taken from a woman aged 18-29 years in good health and CMV-seronegative. The specimen was PBMCs. The chain links TRBV13 to TRBJ2-5; 7 nucleotides align to TRBD2. For the CDR3, the DNA is TGTGCCAGCAGCTCCAAAGGTAAGTCTGGCGGGAGAAAGACCCAGTACTTC. Protein product: CASSSKGKSGGRKTQYF. Using reference TRBV13 and TRBJ2-5 for the parts outside the CDR3, the full variable domain is AAGVIQSPRHLIKEKRETATLKCYPIPRHDTVYWYQQGPGQDPQFLISFYEKMQSDKGSIPDRFSAQQFSDYHSELNMSSLELGDSALYFCASSSKGKSGGRKTQYFGPGTRLLVL.